This T cell receptor beta chain was sequenced for a study of beta chain features in type 1 diabetes. Across the whole study: The study found patients and healthy donors alike in age, gender and cell yields.

Trimming cost V 5 bases and J 4 bases; bases outside gene matches: 9. From germline, CDR1 is SNHLY and CDR2 FYNNEI. The CDR3 sequence is 17 residues long. cDNA synthesis used the whole RNA isolate, giving expressed TCRB sequences. The read count averaged approximately 4 million across naive, central memory and regulatory T cell samples. TCRdb's table, derived via immunoSEQ multiplex PCR, lists solely in-frame clones and lacks some. The data show 350,000 to 450,000 clones, more than 11% seen once. The source material was naive CD4+ T cells from blood. The clonotype was recovered from a man aged 30 to 45 in good health. J is TRBJ2-1 and V is TRBV2; 12 nucleotides agree with TRBD2. The CDR3 reads CASSSLAGGLPYNEQFF. The CDR3 nucleotides read TGTGCCAGCAGTTCACTAGCGGGGGGACTACCTTACAATGAGCAGTTCTTC.